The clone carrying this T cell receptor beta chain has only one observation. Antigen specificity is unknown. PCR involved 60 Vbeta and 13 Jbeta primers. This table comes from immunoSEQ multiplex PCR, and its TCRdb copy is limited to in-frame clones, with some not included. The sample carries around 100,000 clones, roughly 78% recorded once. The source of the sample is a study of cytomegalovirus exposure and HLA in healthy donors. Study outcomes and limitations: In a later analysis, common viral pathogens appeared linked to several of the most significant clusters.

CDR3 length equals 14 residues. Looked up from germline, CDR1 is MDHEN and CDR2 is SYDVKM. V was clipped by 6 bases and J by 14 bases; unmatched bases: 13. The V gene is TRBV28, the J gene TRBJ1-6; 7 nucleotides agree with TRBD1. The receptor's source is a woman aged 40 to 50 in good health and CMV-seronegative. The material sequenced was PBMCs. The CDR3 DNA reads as TGTGCCAGCAGAGGTACAGGGGACTTTTTGTCCCTCCACTTT. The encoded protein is CASRGTGDFLSLHF.